This TCR beta chain was identified in a study of T cells in Graves' hyperthyroidism and ophthalmopathy. Amplified regions were TCR beta CDR3 sequences from RNA transcripts. The HTBI primer set served for first-round RT-PCR of the TCR CDR3. TCRdb analysed the multiplex PCR reads with MiXCR anew, one entry per CDR3 protein. Among roughly 300,000 distinct CDR3 sequences listed, less than 30% were seen once. Trimming cost V 0 bases and J 0 bases; bases outside gene matches: 6. Looked up from germline, CDR1 is SEHNR and CDR2 is FQNEAQ (reference sequence). This CDR3 spans 17 amino acids. Patients were excluded because of uncontrolled infection, other autoimmune disease, pregnancy or lactation. At first hyperthyroidism diagnosis, before any ophthalmopathy symptoms, the blood sample was collected. This clonotype was seen repeatedly, ten times or more.

The sequenced sample consisted of blood. This sequence joins TRBV7-9 and TRBJ2-5; 8 nucleotides align to TRBD2. This receptor was identified in a man in his forties with Graves' hyperthyroidism that later progressed to Graves' ophthalmopathy. DNA for the CDR3: TGTGCCAGCAGCTTAGCATTAGCGGGACCCTACCAAGAGACCCAGTACTTC. Translated, it gives CASSLALAGPYQETQYF.